The rows below give T cell receptor beta chains drawn from one sample of a study of human T cells and chemical hapten exposure. TCRdb reanalysed the RACE reads using MiXCR and keeps one entry per CDR3 protein. This sample carries around 120,000 distinct CDR3 sequences, less than 15% of them seen once, and the ten largest clones take around 3%. The sample in question was whole blood, obtained in connection with sensitization to the hapten diphenylcyclopropenone (DPC). The receptors stem from a woman aged 18-35 years with alopecia areata. Some clones in this sample may be carry-over from other donors' samples. The CDR3 runs from the conserved cysteine through the conserved F or W. The order of the fields is D gene, V gene, J gene, clone size, CDR3 DNA, CDR3 protein. The D gene is left open where the match is weak. Only some rows state a clone size, as once, few, many or a class for expanded clones.

.	TRBV27	TRBJ1-1	few	TGTGCCAGCAGTTACAGGGTAGGGGACACTGAAGCTTTCTTT	CASSYRVGDTEAFF
.	TRBV12-3/TRBV12-4	TRBJ1-6	.	TGTGCCAGCAGTTTCCACCGTTCAGGTGTATGGGCCCTCCACTTT	CASSFHRSGVWALHF
TRBD2	TRBV2	TRBJ2-5	few	TGTGCCAGCAGTGAAGAGATGCTAGCGGGGGGCGAAGAGACCCAGTACTTC	CASSEEMLAGGEETQYF
.	TRBV10-2	TRBJ1-5	many	TGCGCCAGCAGTGACCTCATGGACGGCCCTTCGCCCCAGCATTTT	CASSDLMDGPSPQHF
.	TRBV14	TRBJ2-4	few	TGTGCCAGCAGCCCCAGGGGTTCCAAAAACATTCAGTACTTC	CASSPRGSKNIQYF
TRBD2	TRBV4-3	TRBJ2-2	.	TGCGCCAGCAACCAAGCGCTAGCGGGGGGTGCCGGGGAGCTGTTTTTT	CASNQALAGGAGELFF
.	TRBV20-1	TRBJ1-2	.	TGCAGTGCTAGAGGGGTCTATGGCTACACCTTC	CSARGVYGYTF
TRBD1	TRBV3-1	TRBJ2-6	few	TGTGCCAGCAGCTCCACGACAGGGATGGACTCTGGGGCCAACGTCCTGACTTTC	CASSSTTGMDSGANVLTF
TRBD2	TRBV19	TRBJ2-1	few	TGTGCCAGTAGTATTGGAACTTGGCAGCGGGGGTACTCCAATGAGCAGTTCTTC	CASSIGTWQRGYSNEQFF
TRBD1	TRBV24-1	TRBJ2-2	.	TGTGCCACCAGGACGCCGGGACAGAAAAACACCGGGGAGCTGTTTTTT	CATRTPGQKNTGELFF
TRBD1	TRBV7-6	TRBJ2-2	few	TGTGCCAGCAGCTTCCAAAGGGGGCAGGCCACCGGGGAGCTGTTTTTT	CASSFQRGQATGELFF
.	TRBV6-5	TRBJ1-5	few	TGTGCCAGCAGCTTGCAGGGTAGGAATCAGCCCCAGCATTTT	CASSLQGRNQPQHF
.	TRBV5-1	TRBJ1-1	many	TGCGCCAGCAGCTCAGCGTATAACACTGAAGCTTTCTTT	CASSSAYNTEAFF
.	TRBV4-3	TRBJ1-2	.	TGCGCCAGCAGCCAAGAATTAGGGGACGGCTACACCTTC	CASSQELGDGYTF
.	TRBV3-1	TRBJ1-2	.	TGTGCCAGCAGCCAAGGCGGAGAGTCAACCGGCTACACCTTC	CASSQGGESTGYTF
TRBD1	TRBV27	TRBJ1-6	.	TGTGCCAGCAGTCCCCAGGGGGCTATTGGTTCACCCCTCCACTTT	CASSPQGAIGSPLHF
.	TRBV6-1	TRBJ1-6	.	TGTGCCAGCATGATGGGAGGATACGCTCCTGATTCACCCCTCCACTTT	CASMMGGYAPDSPLHF
.	TRBV27	TRBJ1-2	.	TGTGCCAGCAGTTTTCAGGGACACTATGGCTACACCTTC	CASSFQGHYGYTF
.	TRBV4-3	TRBJ2-1	.	TGCGCCAGCAGCCAAGACGCGAGTTACCTCTCCTACAATGAGCAGTTCTTC	CASSQDASYLSYNEQFF
.	TRBV5-8	TRBJ2-3	few	TGTGCCAGCAGCTGGGGGGCCACAGATACGCAGTATTTT	CASSWGATDTQYF
.	TRBV4-3	TRBJ2-7	.	TGCGCCAGCAGCCAAGATAGGGCAGGTTTGTACGAGCAGTACTTC	CASSQDRAGLYEQYF
.	TRBV2	TRBJ2-2	.	TGTGCCAGCAGAAGGACAGAACTGGGAACCGGGGAGCTGTTTTTT	CASRRTELGTGELFF
TRBD1	TRBV7-2	TRBJ1-2	.	TGTGCCAGCAGCATCTACGGGACAGCCTATGGCTACACCTTC	CASSIYGTAYGYTF
TRBD1	TRBV5-1	TRBJ2-7	.	TGCGCCAGCAGCTCCGGGACAGGGGGAACCTACGAGCAGTACTTC	CASSSGTGGTYEQYF
TRBD1	TRBV3-1	TRBJ1-1	many	TGTGCCAGCAGCCGCCGGGACAGGGGCTCGGGAACTGAAGCTTTCTTT	CASSRRDRGSGTEAFF
.	TRBV7-4	TRBJ2-2	.	TGTGCCCCGGGTCGGGAGCTGTTTTTT	CAPGRELFF
TRBD1	TRBV28	TRBJ2-7	.	TGTGCCAGCAGTTGGACAGGGAGACACGAGCAGTACTTC	CASSWTGRHEQYF
.	TRBV30	TRBJ2-3	few	TGTGCCTGGAGTACCGACAGCCATAGCACAGATACGCAGTATTTT	CAWSTDSHSTDTQYF
.	TRBV6-2/TRBV6-3	TRBJ2-3	.	TGTGCCAGCGCTCTTCAGGGAACAGATACGCAGTATTTT	CASALQGTDTQYF
.	TRBV6-5	TRBJ2-2	few	TGTGCCAGCAGCCGCGCGCGCTCTGGAACCGGGGAGCTGTTTTTT	CASSRARSGTGELFF
TRBD1	TRBV28	TRBJ2-3	.	TGTGTCAGCAGCCCGCCCGGACAGGGGTGGACAGATACGCAGTATTTT	CVSSPPGQGWTDTQYF
.	TRBV20-1	TRBJ1-6	.	TGCAGTGCTAGCAAGGGAAATTCCTATAATTCACCCCTCCACTTT	CSASKGNSYNSPLHF
TRBD1	TRBV6-5	TRBJ1-6	.	TGTGCCAGCAGTTACTCGACAGGGGGAGTCAAAAATTCACCCCTCCACTTT	CASSYSTGGVKNSPLHF
TRBD2	TRBV7-2	TRBJ2-1	.	TGTGCCAGCAGCTTAGAAAGTCCTAGCGGATACAATGAGCAGTTCTTC	CASSLESPSGYNEQFF
.	TRBV7-9	TRBJ2-2	few	TGTGCCAGCAGCTCGGCATTGCCCGGGGAGCTGTTTTTT	CASSSALPGELFF
TRBD2	TRBV11-2	TRBJ2-2	.	TGTGCCAGCAGCCCTAGCGGGGGGGCCCCAATCACCGGGGAGCTGTTTTTT	CASSPSGGAPITGELFF
.	TRBV28	TRBJ2-5	.	TGTGCCAGCAGTACTGTCCCAAACCAAGAGACCCAGTACTTC	CASSTVPNQETQYF
.	TRBV28	TRBJ1-2	many	TGTGCCAGCAGTTTAAACAGGGATTATGGCTACACCTTC	CASSLNRDYGYTF
.	TRBV7-2	TRBJ2-7	.	TGTGCCAGCAGCTTAACCTTCGACGAGCAGTACTTC	CASSLTFDEQYF
.	TRBV25-1	TRBJ1-2	many	TGTGCCAGCAGTGAGGTGGGGCAGGGCCTGACTAACGGCTACACCTTC	CASSEVGQGLTNGYTF
.	TRBV7-2	TRBJ1-5	few	TGTGCCAGCAGCTTTCACCCCGCAGGCGATCAGCCCCAGCATTTT	CASSFHPAGDQPQHF
.	TRBV7-3	TRBJ1-1	few	TGTGCCAGCAGCTTAACCCCGGACACTGAAGCTTTCTTT	CASSLTPDTEAFF
.	TRBV6-2/TRBV6-3	TRBJ2-7	many	TGTGCCAGCAGTTACTCTATCGGGACCCCTGACGTCGAGCAGTACTTC	CASSYSIGTPDVEQYF
TRBD2	TRBV6-6	TRBJ2-3	few	TGTGCCAGCAGTCCACTAGCGGATATTGGGACAGATACGCAGTATTTT	CASSPLADIGTDTQYF
.	TRBV7-2	TRBJ1-4	few	TGTGCCAGCAGCTTACCAGGATCGAGCGAAAAACTGTTTTTT	CASSLPGSSEKLFF
.	TRBV28	TRBJ2-5	few	TGTGCCAGCAGGGAGGCAGCTGAGTGGCTACAAGAGACCCAGTACTTC	CASREAAEWLQETQYF
TRBD1	TRBV2	TRBJ1-1	few	TGTGCCAGCAGTGAGGACAGGGCGACTGGGAACACTGAAGCTTTCTTT	CASSEDRATGNTEAFF
.	TRBV29-1	TRBJ2-2	few	TGCAGCGCCGGGACTTCCACCGGGGAGCTGTTTTTT	CSAGTSTGELFF
TRBD1	TRBV25-1	TRBJ1-2	.	TGTGCCAGCAGTGGTTACAGGGGGCTGGACTATGGCTACACCTTC	CASSGYRGLDYGYTF
.	TRBV5-4	TRBJ1-1	.	TGTGCCAGCAGCCATTGGGGGGTAGCTGAAGCTTTCTTT	CASSHWGVAEAFF
TRBD1	TRBV4-1	TRBJ1-1	.	TGCGCCAGCAGCCACAAGACAGGGGGCCCGTCCCAGAACACTGAAGCTTTCTTT	CASSHKTGGPSQNTEAFF
TRBD1	TRBV29-1	TRBJ2-7	.	TGCAGCGTTGAAGGATCAGGACAGGGCTACGAGCAGTACTTC	CSVEGSGQGYEQYF
TRBD2	TRBV4-2	TRBJ2-1	many	TGTGCCAGCAGCCCAGGGACTAGCGAAAACAATGAGCAGTTCTTC	CASSPGTSENNEQFF
TRBD1	TRBV12-5	TRBJ2-7	few	TGTGCTAGTGGTTTGGGACAGGGTCCCTACGAGCAGTACTTC	CASGLGQGPYEQYF
.	TRBV19	TRBJ2-2	.	TGTGCCAGTAGCCGTCAAGGGAGGACCGGGGAGCTGTTTTTT	CASSRQGRTGELFF
.	TRBV7-2	TRBJ2-7	.	TGTGCCAGCAGCTCCGGGACTGGGTACTACGAGCAGTACTTC	CASSSGTGYYEQYF